The TCR beta chain under discussion was sequenced for a study of cytomegalovirus exposure and HLA in healthy donors. Profiled with immunoSEQ multiplex PCR; TCRdb holds only in-frame clones, not every one. The table has 55,000 to 85,000 clones, roughly 93% seen once. Trimming at V came to 7 bases and at J to 2 bases, leaving 7 bases not matched to a gene. Per the germline V gene, CDR1 is MNHEY and CDR2 is SVGAGI. The CDR3 spans 15 residues. The TCR was taken from a young woman in good health and CMV-seronegative. The genes are TRBV6-5 and TRBJ2-3, with 9 bases matching TRBD2. Sequencing was carried out using PBMCs. The CDR3: CASKSAGGPTDTQYF. The CDR3 coding sequence is TGTGCCAGCAAGTCTGCGGGAGGGCCCACAGATACGCAGTATTTT.